A single sample is the source of the 17 T cell receptor beta chains below, sequenced in a study of regulatory and conventional T cells in RAG deficiency. Repertoires were generated with immunoSEQ multiplex PCR, while TCRdb's copy carries only in-frame clones and drops some. The sample includes approximately 22,000 clones, around 95% of them seen just once. Conventional CD4+ T cells were sorted from blood as CD25-low CD127-high cells. This same sample was also part of a study on regulatory T cells. That work contributes: Amplification used 52 TRBV primers and 13 TRBJ primers.

The sequenced material came from CD25- CD4+ T cells sorted from blood. These receptors came from a human donor in good health.

J is TRBJ1-1 and V is TRBV5-6, with 7 bases aligning to TRBD1. The CDR3 totals 15 residues. Germline V CDR1 and CDR2: SGHDT, YYEEEE. Trimming removed 1 base from V and 11 bases from J; junction bases left unmatched: 14. The CDR3 sequence: CASSLRLVRGRGAFF. The CDR3 DNA reads as TGTGCCAGCAGCTTGCGTCTGGTGAGGGGGCGCGGGGCTTTCTTT.

The V and J genes are TRBV4-1 and TRBJ2-1; 9 nucleotides align to TRBD2. The CDR3 totals 20 residues. Trimming removed 0 bases from V and 5 bases from J; junction bases left unmatched: 17. Germline-derived CDR1 and CDR2 are MGHRA and YSYEKL. The chain's CDR3 is CASSQEVVKIVAGENNEQFF. DNA of the CDR3: TGCGCCAGCAGCCAAGAGGTGGTTAAGATCGTAGCGGGGGAGAACAATGAGCAGTTCTTC.

The chain carries TRBV2 and TRBJ1-4, with a weak D call TRBD1 (5 bases). Germline V lookup: CDR1 SNHLY, CDR2 FYNNEI. Deletions cut 5 bases from V and 5 bases from J, with 21 bases between. The CDR3 sequence is 17 residues long. CDR3 DNA sequence: TGTGCCAGCAGTTACGACAGTTTTAGGAACTTGAATGAAAAACTGTTTTTT. Residues: CASSYDSFRNLNEKLFF.

Only one count was recorded for this clone. The chain has TRBV7-2 and TRBJ1-5; 9 bases match TRBD1. Germline V CDR1 and CDR2: SGHTA, FQGNSA. The CDR3 has 18 amino acids. V lost 5 bases and J lost 6; bases outside the gene matches: 17. The CDR3 spells CASSLFMPGTGKTQPQHF. The CDR3 coding sequence is TGTGCCAGCAGCCTCTTCATGCCTGGGACAGGGAAGACTCAGCCCCAGCATTTT.

J is TRBJ2-2 and V is TRBV11-2; 7 nucleotides align to TRBD1. V was pared by 5 bases and J by 0 bases, with 3 bases of the junction left unmatched. In germline, CDR1 is SGHAT, CDR2 FQNNGV. This CDR3 has 15 residues. The CDR3 DNA reads TGTGCCAGCAGCCCCGGGACAGCGAACACCGGGGAGCTGTTTTTT. Translating gives CASSPGTANTGELFF.

The chain is built from TRBV7-3 and TRBJ2-2, with 10 bases aligning to TRBD2. CDR1 SGHTA and CDR2 FQGTGA come from the germline V gene. CDR3 length equals 17 residues. J gave up 1 base and V 0 bases, and 2 bases lay outside the gene matches. The CDR3 sequence is CASSLTSGGGNTGELFF. The CDR3 DNA follows: TGTGCCAGCAGCTTAACCAGCGGGGGGGGGAACACCGGGGAGCTGTTTTTT.

This chain uses TRBV5-1 with TRBJ1-2; unclear D gene. The germline V gene has CDR1 SGHRS and CDR2 YFSETQ. The CDR3 has 15 residues. V lost 0 bases to trimming and J lost 5 bases, with 14 bases between them. In DNA, the CDR3 is TGCGCCAGCAGCTTGGAGGGTACGGGGTTATATGGCTACACCTTC. It translates to CASSLEGTGLYGYTF.

The genes are TRBV15 and TRBJ2-1; 7 bases map to TRBD2. This CDR3 region has 15 residues. V trimming: 1 base; J trimming: 0 bases; junction bases outside the gene matches: 0. Germline CDR1 and CDR2: LNHNV and YYDKDF (reference sequence). CDR3 sequence: CATSRGGSSYNEQFF. The CDR3 bases are TGTGCCACCAGCAGAGGCGGGAGCTCCTACAATGAGCAGTTCTTC.

The V gene is TRBV5-4, the J gene TRBJ1-1; D is undetermined. Germline V gives CDR1 SGHNT, CDR2 YYREEE (reference sequence). Trimming stripped 4 bases from V and 6 bases from J, with 25 bases between. CDR3 length: 17 residues. CDR3 amino acids: CASSPGGGLVEVAEAFF. The DNA for the CDR3 is TGTGCCAGCAGCCCGGGAGGCGGCCTGGTAGAGGTGGCTGAAGCTTTCTTT.

This clone has more than one count but fewer than ten. The V gene is TRBV2, the J gene TRBJ1-1, with 7 bases that match TRBD1. CDR1 and CDR2 (germline): SNHLY, FYNNEI. CDR3 length: 16 amino acids. The ends lost 6 bases at V and 9 bases at J; junction bases unmatched: 19. CDR3 sequence reads: CASSQPTIKDRAQAFF. CDR3 coding DNA: TGTGCCAGCAGCCAGCCGACCATTAAAGACAGGGCGCAAGCTTTCTTT.

The chain has TRBV9 and TRBJ1-2, with TRBD1 identical over 7 bases. V was pared by 6 bases and J by 4 bases, with 6 bases of the junction left unmatched. The CDR3 runs 13 residues. Per the germline V gene, CDR1 is SGDLS and CDR2 is YYNGEE. DNA of the CDR3: TGTGCCAGCACCACGGGGACAGTCTATGGCTACACCTTC. Encoded protein: CASTTGTVYGYTF.

CDR3 residues: CASRSWGSTDTQYF. The CDR3, as DNA: TGTGCCAGTAGATCTTGGGGCAGCACAGATACGCAGTATTTT. V and J are TRBV19 and TRBJ2-3; possibly TRBD1 for D (5 bases). The CDR3 is 14 amino acids. CDR1 and CDR2 from the germline V gene are LNHDA and SQIVND (reference sequence). V was shortened by 6 bases and J by 0 bases, with 10 bases between the two germline ends.

This rearrangement joins TRBV5-1 to TRBJ1-1; D might be TRBD1 (6 bases). CDR3 length: 14 amino acids. V was shortened by 0 bases and J by 6 bases, with 12 bases between the two germline ends. Germline V gene lookup returns CDR1 SGHRS and CDR2 YFSETQ. The CDR3 loop reads CASSLEGGRAEAFF. The CDR3 DNA follows: TGCGCCAGCAGCTTGGAAGGGGGAAGGGCTGAAGCTTTCTTT.

The genes are TRBV30 and TRBJ1-2, with a possible D match to TRBD1 (6 bases). The V and J ends lost 4 bases and 4 bases respectively, with 16 bases between them. The V gene's germline CDR1 is GTSNPN and CDR2 SVGIG (reference sequence). The CDR3 has 14 residues. CDR3 coding DNA: TGTGCCTGGACCCGAACGGGGGGCTTCTATGGCTACACCTTC. It codes for CAWTRTGGFYGYTF.

The chain has TRBV5-1 and TRBJ2-2; 8 bases line up with TRBD1. V lost 4 bases to trimming and J lost 2 bases; unmatched junction nucleotides: 4. Looked up from germline, CDR1 is SGHRS and CDR2 is YFSETQ. This CDR3 is 15 amino acids long. The CDR3, as DNA: TGCGCCAGCAGCCCCGGACAGGGTAACACCGGGGAGCTGTTTTTT. Its protein is CASSPGQGNTGELFF.

This clone is a singleton in its sample. The rearrangement uses TRBV28 and TRBJ2-7, with TRBD1 matching over 7 bases. Germline V gives CDR1 MDHEN, CDR2 SYDVKM. Unmatched junction bases numbered 17, after V lost 6 bases and J lost 9 bases. The CDR3 runs to 15 residues. CDR3 in DNA: TGTGCCAGCAGGAGGAACCGGGACAGAACCCCTCGGCAGTACTTC. Translating it yields CASRRNRDRTPRQYF.

J is TRBJ1-6 and V is TRBV4-1; D ambiguous. Between the trimmed V and J ends, which lost 0 bases and 3 bases, there was a span of 15 bases. The CDR3 loop spans 18 amino acids. Germline assignment: CDR1 MGHRA and CDR2 YSYEKL. The CDR3 nucleotides are TGCGCCAGCAGCCAAGACCAAAAGGGAGGGTTCTATAATTCACCCCTCCACTTT. Protein product: CASSQDQKGGFYNSPLHF.